Below, one T cell receptor (beta chain) is given with its context. The data stem from a study of blood T cell repertoires in COVID-19. Across the study: COVID-19 samples, acute and convalescent, were from the United States, Italy and Spain.

TCRdb's copy holds only in-frame clones and misses some; the assay was immunoSEQ multiplex PCR. The profile shows about 130,000 clones, around 81% of them singletons. This clonotype was obtained from a human donor in a cohort sampled during active COVID-19. Sequenced sample: peripheral blood.

The chain's CDR3 is CASSPIPQGVSTQPQHF. CDR3 bases: TGTGCCAGCAGTCCGATCCCACAGGGTGTTTCCACCCAGCCCCAGCATTTT. The chain uses TRBV2 and TRBJ1-5, with D maybe TRBD1 (6 bases). V lost 5 bases and J lost 7, with 24 bases in between. Germline loops: CDR1 SNHLY, CDR2 FYNNEI. The CDR3 spans 17 residues.